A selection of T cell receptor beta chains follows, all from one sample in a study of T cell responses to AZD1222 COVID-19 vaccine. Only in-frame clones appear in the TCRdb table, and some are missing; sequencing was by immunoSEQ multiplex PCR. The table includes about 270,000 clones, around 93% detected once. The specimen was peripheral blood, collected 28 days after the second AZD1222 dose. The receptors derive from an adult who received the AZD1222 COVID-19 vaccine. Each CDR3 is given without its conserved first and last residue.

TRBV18	ASSPGQAPSAQH
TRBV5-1	ASSLGPGTLDIAQY
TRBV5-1	ASSLDGDYEQY
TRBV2	ASRPTGVGQPQH
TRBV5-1	ASSRELANQETQY
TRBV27	ASSLFVTDTQY
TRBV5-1	ASSLNQGYTGELF
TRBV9	ASSWGENYGYT
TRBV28	ASSPGPGNASPLH
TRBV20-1	SASTLSTPYEQY
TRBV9	ASSVGGTVNEQY
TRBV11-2	ASTTSRAIETQY
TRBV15	ATSRDQFPAGSGETQY
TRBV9	ASSVSGQNTEAF
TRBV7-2	ASSIQTRQPQH